This TCR beta chain was recovered during a study of siplizumab effects on memory and regulatory T cells. Study-wide results and caveats: Only a minor fraction of alloreactive clones mapped to unstimulated subsets.

Per sample, some 90,000 TCR templates were assayed. Profiling relied on immunoSEQ multiplex PCR, and the TCRdb table lists in-frame clones only, not all of them. Here the sample spans about 97,000 clones, about 94% being singletons. As for this clone: Its antigen remains unidentified.

The sample taken for sequencing was CD4+ T cells sorted from blood. The source of this sequence is a human donor in good health.

CDR3 nucleotides: TGTGCCGCCGGAGGGACTAGCGGAATCTCCTACAATGAGCAGTTCTTC. Its protein product is CAAGGTSGISYNEQFF. The V call is TRBV19, the J call TRBJ2-1; 11 nucleotides agree with TRBD2. Germline lookup yields CDR1 LNHDA and CDR2 SQIVND (reference sequence). Germline trimming cut 11 bases from V and 0 bases from J; bases unmatched to any gene: 9. The CDR3 length is 16 residues. Drawing the rest from reference TRBV19 and TRBJ2-1, the complete variable domain is DGGITQSPKYLFRKEGQNVTLSCEQNLNHDAMYWYRQDPGQGLRLIYYSQIVNDFQKGDIAEGYSVSREKKESFPLTVTSAQKNPTAFYLCAAGGTSGISYNEQFFGPGTRLTVL.